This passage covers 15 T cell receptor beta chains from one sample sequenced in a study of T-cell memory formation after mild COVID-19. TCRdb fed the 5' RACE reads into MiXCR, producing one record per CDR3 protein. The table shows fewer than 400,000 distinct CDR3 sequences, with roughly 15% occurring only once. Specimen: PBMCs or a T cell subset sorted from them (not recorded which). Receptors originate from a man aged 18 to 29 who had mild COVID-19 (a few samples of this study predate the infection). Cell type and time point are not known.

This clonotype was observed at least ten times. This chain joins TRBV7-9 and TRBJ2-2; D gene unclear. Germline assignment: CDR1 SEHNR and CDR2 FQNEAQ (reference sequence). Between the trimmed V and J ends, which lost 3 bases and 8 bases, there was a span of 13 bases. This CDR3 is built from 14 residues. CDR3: CASSFLLAGGELFF. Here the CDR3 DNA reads TGTGCCAGCAGCTTCCTACTTGCTGGAGGGGAGCTGTTTTTT.

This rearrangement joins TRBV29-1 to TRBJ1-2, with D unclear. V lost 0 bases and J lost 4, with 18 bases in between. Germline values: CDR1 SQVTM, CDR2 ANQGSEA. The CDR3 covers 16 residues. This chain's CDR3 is CSVEDLGGGRGYGYTF. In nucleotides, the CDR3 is TGCAGCGTTGAAGATCTCGGAGGCGGGAGAGGCTATGGCTACACCTTC.

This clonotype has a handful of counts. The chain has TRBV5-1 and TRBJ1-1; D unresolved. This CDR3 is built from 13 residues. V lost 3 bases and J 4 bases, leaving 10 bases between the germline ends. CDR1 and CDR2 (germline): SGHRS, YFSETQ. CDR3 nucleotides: TGCGCCAGCAGCTCGAGTCTTAGCACTGAAGCTTTCTTT. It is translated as CASSSSLSTEAFF.

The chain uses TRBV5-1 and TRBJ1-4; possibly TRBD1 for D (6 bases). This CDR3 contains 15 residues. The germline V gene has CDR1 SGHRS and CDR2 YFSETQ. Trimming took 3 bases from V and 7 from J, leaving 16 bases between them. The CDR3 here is CASSSQGFVREKLFF. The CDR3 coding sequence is TGCGCCAGCAGCTCACAGGGTTTCGTTCGTGAAAAACTGTTTTTT.

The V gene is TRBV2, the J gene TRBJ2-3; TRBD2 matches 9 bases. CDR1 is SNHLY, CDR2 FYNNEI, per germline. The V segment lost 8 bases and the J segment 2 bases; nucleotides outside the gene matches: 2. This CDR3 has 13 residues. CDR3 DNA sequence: TGTGCCAGCGAGCGGGGGGCCACAGATACGCAGTATTTT. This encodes CASERGATDTQYF. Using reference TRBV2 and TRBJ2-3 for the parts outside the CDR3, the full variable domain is EPEVTQTPSHQVTQMGQEVILRCVPISNHLYFYWYRQILGQKVEFLVSFYNNEISEKSEIFDDQFSVERPDGSNFTLKIRSTKLEDSAMYFCASERGATDTQYFGPGTRLTVL.

The DNA for the CDR3 is TGTGCCACCCCGTCCCGCGGAAGGGGCCCCAATGAGCAGTTCTTC. Translated: CATPSRGRGPNEQFF. V is TRBV6-4 and J is TRBJ2-1; TRBD1 might be the D (5 bases). Trimming removed 10 bases at V and 6 bases at J, with 22 bases between. The CDR3 extends over 15 amino acids. Per germline, CDR1 MRHNA and CDR2 SNTAGT.

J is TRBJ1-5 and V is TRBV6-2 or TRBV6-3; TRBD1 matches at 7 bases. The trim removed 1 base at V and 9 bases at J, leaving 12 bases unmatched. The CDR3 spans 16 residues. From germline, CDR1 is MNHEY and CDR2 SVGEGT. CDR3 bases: TGTGCCAGCAGTTACTTCCCCGGACAGGTGCGTGGGCCCCAGCATTTT. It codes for CASSYFPGQVRGPQHF.

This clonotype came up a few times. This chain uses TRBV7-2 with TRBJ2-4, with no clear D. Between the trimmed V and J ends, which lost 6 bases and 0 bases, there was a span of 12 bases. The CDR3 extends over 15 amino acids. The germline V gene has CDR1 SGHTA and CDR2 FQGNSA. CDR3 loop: CASSRVQLAKNIQYF. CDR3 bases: TGTGCCAGCAGTCGCGTACAGCTAGCCAAAAACATTCAGTACTTC.

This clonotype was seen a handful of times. The CDR3 DNA is TGTGCCAGCAGCTTGCGCCGGCAGGGTGGACAGCCCCAGCATTTT. This translates into CASSLRRQGGQPQHF. The chain joins TRBV5-6 to TRBJ1-5; D possibly corresponds to TRBD1 (5 bases). Germline CDR1 reads SGHDT; CDR2 reads YYEEEE. The CDR3 runs 15 residues. The V end lost 1 base, the J end lost 7 bases, and 15 bases lay between the germline ends.

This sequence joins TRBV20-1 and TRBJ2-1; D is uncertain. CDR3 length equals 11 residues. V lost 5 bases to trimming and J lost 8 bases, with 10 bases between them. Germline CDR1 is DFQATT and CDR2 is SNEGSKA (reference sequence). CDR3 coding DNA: TGCAGTGCTGGGTCGGGTTATGAGCAGTTCTTC. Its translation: CSAGSGYEQFF.

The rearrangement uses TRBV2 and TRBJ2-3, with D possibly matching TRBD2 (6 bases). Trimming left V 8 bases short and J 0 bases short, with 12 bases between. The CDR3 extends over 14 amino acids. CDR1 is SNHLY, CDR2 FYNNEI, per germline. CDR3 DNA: TGTGCCAGCCGTAATCTAGCGAGCACAGATACGCAGTATTTT. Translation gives CASRNLASTDTQYF.

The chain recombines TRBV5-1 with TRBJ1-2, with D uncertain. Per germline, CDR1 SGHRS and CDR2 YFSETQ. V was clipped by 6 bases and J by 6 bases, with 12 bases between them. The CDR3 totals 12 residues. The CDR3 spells CASIGPDNGYTF. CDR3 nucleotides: TGCGCCAGCATTGGGCCCGATAATGGCTACACCTTC.

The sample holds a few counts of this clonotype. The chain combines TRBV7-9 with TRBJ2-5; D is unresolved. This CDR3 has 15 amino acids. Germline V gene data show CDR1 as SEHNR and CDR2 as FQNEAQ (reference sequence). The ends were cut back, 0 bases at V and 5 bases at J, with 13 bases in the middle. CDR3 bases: TGTGCCAGCAGCTTAGCCCGAGGTTCGTGGGAGACCCAGTACTTC. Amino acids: CASSLARGSWETQYF.

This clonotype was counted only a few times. The CDR3 reads CASSLEGRENYGYTF. Here the CDR3 DNA reads TGTGCCAGCAGCTTAGAGGGCAGGGAGAACTATGGCTACACCTTC. The V gene is TRBV7-2, the J gene TRBJ1-2; possible D gene TRBD1, 5 bases. Deletions cut 1 base from V and 2 bases from J, with 11 bases between. Germline CDR1 is SGHTA and CDR2 is FQGNSA. The CDR3 extends over 15 amino acids.

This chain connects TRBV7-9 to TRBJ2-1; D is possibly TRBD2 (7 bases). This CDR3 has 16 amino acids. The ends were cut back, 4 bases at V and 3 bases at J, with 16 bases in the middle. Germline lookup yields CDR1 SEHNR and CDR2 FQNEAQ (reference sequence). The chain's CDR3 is CASSSPGGLVYNEQFF. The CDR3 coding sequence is TGTGCCAGCAGCTCCCCGGGGGGCTTAGTCTACAATGAGCAGTTCTTC.